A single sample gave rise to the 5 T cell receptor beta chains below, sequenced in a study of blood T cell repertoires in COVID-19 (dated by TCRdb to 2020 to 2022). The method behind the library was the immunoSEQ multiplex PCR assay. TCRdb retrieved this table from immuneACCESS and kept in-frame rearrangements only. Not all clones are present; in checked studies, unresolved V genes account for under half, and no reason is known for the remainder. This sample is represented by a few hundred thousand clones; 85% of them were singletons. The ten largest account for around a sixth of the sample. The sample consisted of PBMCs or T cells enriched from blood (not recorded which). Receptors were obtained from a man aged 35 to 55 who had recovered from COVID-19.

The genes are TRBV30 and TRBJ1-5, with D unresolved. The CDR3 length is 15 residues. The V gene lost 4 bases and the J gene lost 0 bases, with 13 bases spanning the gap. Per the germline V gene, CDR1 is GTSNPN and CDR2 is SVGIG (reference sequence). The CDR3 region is CAWTADSGSNQPQHF. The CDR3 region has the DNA TGTGCCTGGACCGCCGATAGCGGTAGCAATCAGCCCCAGCATTTT.

The CDR3 DNA is TGTGCCAGCTCACCACCGGGGCTAGCGGGGACCTACAATGAGCAGTTCTTC. This gives the protein CASSPPGLAGTYNEQFF. The chain links TRBV18 to TRBJ2-1; TRBD2 aligns across 9 bases. The length of the CDR3 is 17 residues. The V and J ends lost 0 bases and 2 bases, in that order; junction bases with no gene match: 5. Germline V gene sequence: CDR1 KGHSH, CDR2 LQKENI.

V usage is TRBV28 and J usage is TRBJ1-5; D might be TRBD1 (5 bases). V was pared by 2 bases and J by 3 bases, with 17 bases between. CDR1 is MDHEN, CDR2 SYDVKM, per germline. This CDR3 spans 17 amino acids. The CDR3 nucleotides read TGTGCCAGCAGTTTAAGGGGAATGACGCTCGTCAATCAGCCCCAGCATTTT. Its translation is CASSLRGMTLVNQPQHF. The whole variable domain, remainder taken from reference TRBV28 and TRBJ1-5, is DVKVTQSSRYLVKRTGEKVFLECVQDMDHENMFWYRQDPGLGLRLIYFSYDVKMKEKGDIPEGYSVSREKKERFSLILESASTNQTSMYLCASSLRGMTLVNQPQHFGDGTRLSIL.

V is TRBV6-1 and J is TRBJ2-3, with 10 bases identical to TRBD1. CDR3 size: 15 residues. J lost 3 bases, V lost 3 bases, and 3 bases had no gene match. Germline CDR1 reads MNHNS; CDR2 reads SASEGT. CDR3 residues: CASSEPGQGTDTQYF. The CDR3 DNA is TGTGCCAGCAGTGAGCCGGGACAGGGGACAGATACGCAGTATTTT.

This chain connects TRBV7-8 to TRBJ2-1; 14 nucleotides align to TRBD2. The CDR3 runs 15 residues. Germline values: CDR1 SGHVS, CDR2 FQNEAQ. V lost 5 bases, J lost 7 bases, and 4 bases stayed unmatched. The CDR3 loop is CASSPGLAGVNEQFF. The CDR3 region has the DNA TGTGCCAGCAGCCCGGGACTAGCGGGAGTAAATGAGCAGTTCTTC. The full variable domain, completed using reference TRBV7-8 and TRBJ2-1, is GAGVSQSPRYKVAKRGQDVALRCDPISGHVSLFWYQQALGQGPEFLTYFQNEAQLDKSGLPSDRFFAERPEGSVSTLKIQRTQQEDSAVYLCASSPGLAGVNEQFFGPGTRLTVL.